The 30 T cell receptor beta chains listed next were all sequenced from one sample in a study of T cells in Graves' hyperthyroidism and ophthalmopathy (dated by TCRdb to 2018 to 2020). To prepare the library, multiplex PCR was applied. Sequencer: Illumina HiSeq 2000. TCR beta CDR3 regions were amplified from RNA transcripts. For the first round of RT-PCR on the TCR CDR3, the HTBI primer set was used together with the Qiagen OneStep RT-PCR kit. TCRdb reran the public reads through fastp at Q25 and MiXCR, keeping productive beta chains. Each entry merges the rows of one CDR3 protein and shows their most common DNA and genes. The table for this sample lists over 500,000 distinct CDR3 sequences; about 14% of them were counted only once. The top ten hold approximately 15% of the sample. The specimen sequenced was blood. The receptors were gathered from a woman aged 35 to 49 with Graves' hyperthyroidism.

At least ten counts were recorded for this clonotype. The chain recombines TRBV12-3 or TRBV12-4 with TRBJ1-4, with TRBD1 as a possible D gene (5 bases). There are 14 residues in the CDR3. The V end lost 7 bases, the J end lost 8 bases, and 17 bases lay between the germline ends. In DNA form, the CDR3 reads TGTGCCAGCACCTCGCCAGGGAAAATAGAAAAACTGTTTTTT. Translated: CASTSPGKIEKLFF.

This clonotype was seen more than once but under ten times. The CDR3 region has the DNA TGTGCCAGTAGTATAGTTGGGGACATACAGGGACAGCCCCAGCATTTT. As protein: CASSIVGDIQGQPQHF. The rearrangement uses TRBV19 and TRBJ1-5; perhaps TRBD1 as D (6 bases). V was pared by 1 base and J by 7 bases, with 17 bases between. CDR1 LNHDA and CDR2 SQIVND come from the germline V gene (reference sequence). The CDR3 is made up of 16 amino acids.

The sample holds a few counts of this clonotype. The V gene is TRBV6-4, the J gene TRBJ2-7; the D gene could be TRBD1 or TRBD2 (5 bases each). Germline assignment: CDR1 MRHNA and CDR2 SNTAGT. The CDR3 covers 15 residues. Trimming removed 8 bases from V and 7 bases from J, with 24 bases in between. The CDR3 sequence: CASPFRVVGEWEQYF. CDR3 DNA sequence: TGTGCCAGCCCATTCCGTGTAGTAGGGGAGTGGGAGCAGTACTTC.

As for this clonotype: A much larger clone lies one base from this, so it may be a read error. The chain couples TRBV3-1 to TRBJ1-6; possible D gene TRBD1, 5 bases. CDR1 and CDR2 (germline): LGHDT, YNNKEL (reference sequence). V lost 3 bases and J 5 bases, leaving 11 bases between the germline ends. CDR3 size: 15 residues. CDR3 DNA sequence: TGTGCCAGCAGCCAGGGGGAAGCCCATAATTCACCCCTCCACTTT. This translates into CASSQGEAHNSPLHF.

This clonotype has a handful of counts. This rearrangement joins TRBV24-1 to TRBJ2-1; tentative D call: TRBD1 (5 bases). V lost 2 bases to trimming and J lost 12 bases, with 13 bases between them. The CDR3 extends over 13 amino acids. The germline CDR1 and CDR2 sequences are KGHDR and SFDVKD. CDR3 residues: CATSDSQAWGQFF. The CDR3 region has the DNA TGTGCCACCAGTGATTCACAGGCCTGGGGGCAGTTCTTC.

The chain combines TRBV2 with TRBJ2-7; D ambiguous. Trimming removed 2 bases from V and 7 bases from J, with 12 bases in between. The germline V gene has CDR1 SNHLY and CDR2 FYNNEI. The CDR3 totals 13 residues. This CDR3 is CASSEQELGEQYF. The CDR3, as DNA: TGTGCCAGCAGTGAACAGGAGCTAGGGGAGCAGTACTTC.

The chain carries TRBV9 and TRBJ2-7, with D unclear. The CDR3 length is 15 residues. Germline V CDR1 and CDR2: SGDLS, YYNGEE. Trimming shortened V by 4 bases and J by 0 bases, and 14 bases separated the two germline ends. CDR3 residues: CASSPDLTISYEQYF. Written as DNA, the CDR3 is TGTGCCAGCAGCCCTGACCTAACCATCTCCTACGAGCAGTACTTC.

This clonotype was recorded many times. CDR3 sequence: CASSDPGGASLLETQYF. The CDR3 nucleotides read TGTGCCAGCAGTGACCCGGGAGGCGCCAGCCTGCTGGAGACCCAGTACTTC. The chain joins TRBV6-1 to TRBJ2-5, with 7 nucleotides matching TRBD2. This CDR3 spans 17 amino acids. V was clipped by 3 bases and J by 5 bases; unmatched bases: 15. CDR1 is MNHNS and CDR2 is SASEGT in the germline V gene.

This clonotype was observed many times. This rearrangement joins TRBV12-3 or TRBV12-4 to TRBJ2-1, with a tentative D call TRBD1 (6 bases). Trimming pared 3 bases from V and 6 bases from J, leaving 15 bases between. This CDR3 is built from 15 residues. DNA of the CDR3: TGTGCCAGCAGTTTGATACAGGGAAGTTCCAATGAGCAGTTCTTC. Protein product: CASSLIQGSSNEQFF.

This clonotype was counted many times. This chain joins TRBV28 and TRBJ1-5, with D possibly being TRBD1 (6 bases). The CDR3 consists of 14 residues. The germline V gene encodes CDR1 MDHEN and CDR2 SYDVKM. Trimming took 6 bases from V and 4 from J, leaving 13 bases between them. CDR3 nucleotide sequence: TGTGCCAGCAGGACAGGCGACCTTAATCAGCCCCAGCATTTT. Protein sequence: CASRTGDLNQPQHF.

This clonotype showed up many times. V and J are TRBV12-3 or TRBV12-4 and TRBJ1-1, with a possible D match to TRBD1 (6 bases). The CDR3 has 13 amino acids. The V and J ends lost 6 bases and 5 bases respectively, with 13 bases between them. The CDR3 spells CASSRTQGTEAFF. The CDR3 coding sequence is TGTGCCAGCAGCCGTACACAGGGAACTGAAGCTTTCTTT.

V gene TRBV5-6 combines with J gene TRBJ2-5; D remains unclear. CDR1 and CDR2 (germline): SGHDT, YYEEEE. The CDR3 loop spans 12 amino acids. Deletions cut 3 bases from V and 3 bases from J, with 6 bases between. The CDR3 DNA is TGTGCCAGCAGCTCGATGAAAGAGACCCAGTACTTC. The encoded protein is CASSSMKETQYF.

V and J are TRBV7-2 and TRBJ2-3; 10 bases fit TRBD1. The CDR3 contains 15 residues. V shed 5 bases and J 4 bases; nucleotides not matched to a gene: 6. In germline, CDR1 is SGHTA, CDR2 FQGNSA. The CDR3: CASSPGQGLPDTQYF. The CDR3 coding sequence is TGTGCCAGCAGCCCGGGACAGGGGCTACCAGATACGCAGTATTTT.

This clonotype has ten or more counts. The rearrangement uses TRBV3-1 and TRBJ2-3, with a weak D call TRBD1 (6 bases). The CDR3 covers 16 residues. Looked up from germline, CDR1 is LGHDT and CDR2 is YNNKEL (reference sequence). V lost 0 bases, J lost 0 bases, and 10 bases lay in between. The CDR3 reads CASSQDRTGSTDTQYF. CDR3 sequence (DNA): TGTGCCAGCAGCCAAGACCGAACAGGGAGCACAGATACGCAGTATTTT.

In its sample, this clonotype was seen many times. The genes are TRBV2 and TRBJ2-1, with TRBD2 matching over 9 bases. Germline-derived CDR1 and CDR2 are SNHLY and FYNNEI. The CDR3 loop spans 16 amino acids. V gave up 6 bases and J gave up 1 base; unmatched junction bases: 7. The CDR3 DNA reads as TGTGCCAGCAGCCTTAGCGGGAGAGGTTCCTACAATGAGCAGTTCTTC. Encoded protein: CASSLSGRGSYNEQFF.

This clonotype was counted ten times or more. This chain joins TRBV12-3 or TRBV12-4 and TRBJ1-1; 8 bases agree with TRBD1. Germline trimming cut 6 bases from V and 4 bases from J; bases unmatched to any gene: 4. CDR3 size: 13 residues. The CDR3 sequence: CASRGQAGTEAFF. The DNA of the CDR3 is TGTGCCAGCAGGGGACAGGCGGGCACTGAAGCTTTCTTT.

A few counts support this clonotype. The genes are TRBV7-9 and TRBJ2-5; D call uncertain. Germline CDR1 and CDR2: SEHNR and FQNEAQ (reference sequence). V lost 6 bases and J lost 2, with 13 bases in between. The CDR3 runs 14 residues. The CDR3: CASSTLDLQETQYF. For the CDR3, the DNA is TGTGCCAGCAGTACCCTAGACTTACAAGAGACCCAGTACTTC.

Ten or more counts support this clonotype. The CDR3 region is CASRVDRQGLVEQYF. DNA for the CDR3: TGTGCCAGCAGGGTCGACCGACAGGGGCTGGTCGAGCAGTACTTC. The rearrangement links TRBV2 to TRBJ2-7, with TRBD1 matching 8 bases. This CDR3 contains 15 residues. V dropped 6 bases and J dropped 6; count of bases not matched to a gene: 13. The germline V gene has CDR1 SNHLY and CDR2 FYNNEI.

This clonotype was counted between two and nine times. The rearrangement joins TRBV15 to TRBJ2-3, with D unresolved. V gave up 1 base and J gave up 4 bases, with 6 bases separating them. Germline CDR1 reads LNHNV; CDR2 reads YYDKDF (reference sequence). This CDR3 is built from 13 residues. The CDR3, as DNA: TGTGCCACCAGCAGAGTCGCCTCAGATACGCAGTATTTT. Protein product: CATSRVASDTQYF. The variable domain in full, with the rest retrieved from reference TRBV15 and TRBJ2-3, is DAMVIQNPRYQVTQFGKPVTLSCSQTLNHNVMYWYQQKSSQAPKLLFHYYDKDFNNEADTPDNFQSRRPNTSFCFLDIRSPGLGDTAMYLCATSRVASDTQYFGPGTRLTVL.

The CDR3, as DNA: TGTGCCAGCAGCCTAAACAGGAATGAAAAACTGTTTTTT. Amino acids: CASSLNRNEKLFF. The chain uses TRBV3-1 and TRBJ1-4; the D gene is possibly TRBD1 (5 bases). Trimming left V 4 bases short and J 5 bases short, with 8 bases between. CDR1 LGHDT and CDR2 YNNKEL come from the germline V gene (reference sequence). The CDR3 has 13 amino acids.

This clonotype has a count of ten or more. The chain carries TRBV10-3 and TRBJ2-7; 9 bases are shared with TRBD1. Trimming removed 6 bases from V and 6 bases from J; junction bases left unmatched: 9. The length of the CDR3 is 14 residues. The V gene's germline CDR1 is ENHRY and CDR2 SYGVKD. The CDR3 here is CAIRPCDRGCEQYF. The CDR3 nucleotides are TGTGCCATCAGACCGTGTGACAGGGGGTGCGAGCAGTACTTC.

As for this clonotype: This may be a read error, as it is one base from a much larger clone. The genes are TRBV9 and TRBJ2-7; 9 bases fit TRBD2. This CDR3 contains 14 residues. J lost 3 bases, V lost 3 bases, and 4 bases had no gene match. The germline gives CDR1 SGDLS, CDR2 YYNGEE. The CDR3, as DNA: TGTGCCAGCAGCGCCGGGACTAGCATCTACGAGCAGTACTTC. Protein product: CASSAGTSIYEQYF.

The chain couples TRBV15 to TRBJ2-3, with 10 bases lining up with TRBD2. Germline lookup yields CDR1 LNHNV and CDR2 YYDKDF (reference sequence). With 1 base clipped from V and 2 bases from J, the junction kept 3 bases outside the gene matches. The CDR3 spans 16 residues. The CDR3 bases are TGTGCCACCAGCAGAGGAACTAGCGGGACCACAGATACGCAGTATTTT. Translating it yields CATSRGTSGTTDTQYF.

This clonotype showed up just a few times. The chain employs TRBV5-1 and TRBJ2-7, with 8 bases lining up with TRBD1. Germline values: CDR1 SGHRS, CDR2 YFSETQ. The CDR3 is 15 residues long. V lost 5 bases to trimming and J lost 0 bases; unmatched junction nucleotides: 7. The chain's CDR3 is CASRPAGGSSYEQYF. In DNA form, the CDR3 reads TGCGCCAGCAGACCCGCAGGGGGCTCCTCCTACGAGCAGTACTTC.

This clonotype occurred a few times. This chain joins TRBV6-1 and TRBJ2-7; D may be TRBD1 or TRBD2 (5 bases each). The germline CDR1 and CDR2 sequences are MNHNS and SASEGT. V lost 6 bases to trimming and J lost 12 bases, with 24 bases between them. The CDR3 loop spans 14 amino acids. CDR3 in amino acids: CASRHRDALAVRYF. CDR3 DNA sequence: TGTGCCAGCAGACACCGGGACGCTCTTGCCGTGCGGTACTTC.

This clonotype has ten or more counts. The chain uses TRBV11-3 and TRBJ2-2, with TRBD1 identical over 9 bases. J gave up 4 bases and V 5 bases, and 5 bases lay outside the gene matches. The CDR3 has 15 residues. Germline V gene sequence: CDR1 SGHNT, CDR2 YENEEA. The CDR3 sequence: CASSPGQGGTGELFF. As DNA, the CDR3 is TGTGCCAGCAGCCCGGGACAGGGTGGCACCGGGGAGCTGTTTTTT.

This clonotype was seen ten or more times. The V gene is TRBV28, the J gene TRBJ1-2; 10 bases fit TRBD1. V lost 6 bases to trimming and J lost 5 bases; unmatched junction nucleotides: 6. Germline loops: CDR1 MDHEN, CDR2 SYDVKM. This CDR3 comprises 14 residues. The CDR3 DNA reads as TGTGCCAGCAGAACCGGGACAGGGGCGTATGGCTACACCTTC. It translates to CASRTGTGAYGYTF.

The sample holds many counts of this clonotype. The V call is TRBV20-1, the J call TRBJ2-7; 9 nucleotides match TRBD1. Germline V gives CDR1 DFQATT, CDR2 SNEGSKA (reference sequence). The CDR3 totals 13 residues. J lost 4 bases, V lost 5 bases, and 6 bases had no gene match. The CDR3 protein is CSAEGQGRYEQYF. CDR3 DNA sequence: TGCAGTGCTGAGGGACAGGGCAGGTACGAGCAGTACTTC.

The rearrangement uses TRBV19 and TRBJ2-3, with D perhaps TRBD1 or TRBD2 (5 bases each). Trimming shortened V by 10 bases and J by 0 bases, and 11 bases separated the two germline ends. CDR1 LNHDA and CDR2 SQIVND come from the germline V gene (reference sequence). The length of the CDR3 is 13 residues. CDR3 sequence: CAIRDPSTDTQYF. The CDR3 coding sequence is TGTGCCATCCGGGACCCAAGCACAGATACGCAGTATTTT.

This clonotype was counted at least ten times. This rearrangement joins TRBV5-1 to TRBJ1-2; D may be TRBD1 (5 bases). V shed 3 bases and J shed 0 bases, with 15 bases lying between them. The CDR3 runs to 16 residues. CDR1 is SGHRS and CDR2 is YFSETQ in the germline V gene. CDR3 protein: CASSSEAGRPNYGYTF. In nucleotides, the CDR3 is TGCGCCAGCAGCTCCGAAGCGGGACGGCCTAACTATGGCTACACCTTC.